This TCR beta chain originates from a study of immune heterogeneity within non-small cell lung tumors. Study-wide findings and caveats: Site-unique high-frequency clones occurred alongside identical dominant CDR3 beta clonotypes that recurred across tumor sites within a patient. Local tumor mutational burden correlated moderately but significantly with local T-cell clonality (R roughly 0.37).

Using 32 V and 13 J primers, multiplex PCR amplified TCR beta CDR3. A single record per CDR3 protein comes from TCRdb applying MiXCR to the multiplex PCR reads. Altogether fewer than 3,500 distinct CDR3 sequences are present, roughly 45% being singletons, with the ten largest covering over 8%. Bulk tumor genomic DNA, about 600 ng per sample, was used as template. Every primary tumor yielded several biopsies, spaced far apart, that were taken during surgery. The study cohort was described as untreated, and its members had newly diagnosed non-small cell lung cancer. They went on to have curative surgery. This clonotype is deemed medium-sized. Its antigen is unidentified. This receptor was taken from a woman in her sixties or seventies with non-small cell lung cancer. The sequencing input was lung tumor tissue.

The CDR3 DNA reads TGTGCCAGCAGTGGGGACCCCAATAGCTCTGGGGCCAACGTCCTGACTTTC. Its protein is CASSGDPNSSGANVLTF. V and J are TRBV2 and TRBJ2-6; D tentatively reads TRBD1 or TRBD2 (5 bases each). CDR3 length: 17 residues. Looked up from germline, CDR1 is SNHLY and CDR2 is FYNNEI. The V gene lost 4 bases and the J gene lost 0 bases, with 13 bases spanning the gap.